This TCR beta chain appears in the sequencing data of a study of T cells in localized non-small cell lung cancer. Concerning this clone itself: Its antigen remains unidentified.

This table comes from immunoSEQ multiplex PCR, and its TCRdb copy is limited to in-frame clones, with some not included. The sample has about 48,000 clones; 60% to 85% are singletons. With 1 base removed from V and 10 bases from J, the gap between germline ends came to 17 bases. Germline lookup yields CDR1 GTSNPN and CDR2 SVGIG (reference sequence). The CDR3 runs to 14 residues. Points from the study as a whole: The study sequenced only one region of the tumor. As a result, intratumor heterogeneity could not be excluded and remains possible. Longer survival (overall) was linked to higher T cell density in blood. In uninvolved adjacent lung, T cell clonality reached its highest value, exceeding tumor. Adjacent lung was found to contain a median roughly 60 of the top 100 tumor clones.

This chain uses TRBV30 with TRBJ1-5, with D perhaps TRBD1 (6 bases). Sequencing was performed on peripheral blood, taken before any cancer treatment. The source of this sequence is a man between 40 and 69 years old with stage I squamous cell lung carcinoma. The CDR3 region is CAWSGLGTPSPQHF. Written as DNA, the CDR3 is TGTGCCTGGAGTGGCCTTGGGACACCCTCACCCCAGCATTTT.